Below are 17 T cell receptor beta chains sequenced from a single sample in a study of blood T cell repertoires in COVID-19. Sequenced by immunoSEQ multiplex PCR; TCRdb stores in-frame clones only, minus some. Of tens of thousands of clones listed, 80% to 90% are singletons. Sequencing input: peripheral blood. These receptors came from a human donor in a cohort sampled during active COVID-19.

The J gene is TRBJ2-1, the V gene TRBV7-2; D is unclear. V lost 5 bases to trimming and J lost 5 bases, with 10 bases between them. This CDR3 contains 13 residues. Germline CDR1 reads SGHTA; CDR2 reads FQGNSA. CDR3 bases: TGTGCCAGCAGCGCGGATCATAACAATGAGCAGTTCTTC. Its protein is CASSADHNNEQFF.

This chain links TRBV7-9 with TRBJ1-1; D unresolved. The V end lost 2 bases, the J end lost 5 bases, and 3 bases lay between the germline ends. The CDR3 contains 11 residues. CDR1 and CDR2 from the germline V gene are SEHNR and FQNEAQ (reference sequence). The CDR3 region has the DNA TGTGCCAGCAGCTTATCAACTGAAGCTTTCTTT. As protein: CASSLSTEAFF.

This chain connects TRBV9 to TRBJ1-3, with TRBD1 as a possible D gene (6 bases). The germline CDR1 and CDR2 sequences are SGDLS and YYNGEE. The germline V and J ends were trimmed by 1 base and 5 bases, with 7 bases remaining between them. The CDR3 extends over 13 amino acids. The CDR3 sequence: CASSVTGRNTIYF. The CDR3 region has the DNA TGTGCCAGCAGCGTAACAGGGAGAAACACCATATATTTT.

This clone came up a few times. The rearrangement uses TRBV6-2 or TRBV6-3 and TRBJ2-5; 7 bases match TRBD2. Germline lookup yields CDR1 MNHEY and CDR2 SVGEGT. V gave up 6 bases and J gave up 0 bases; unmatched junction bases: 4. The CDR3 spans 14 residues. DNA of the CDR3: TGTGCCAGCAGCATTGGACTAGACCAAGAGACCCAGTACTTC. Translation: CASSIGLDQETQYF.

V is TRBV3-1 (or the pseudogene TRBV3-2) and J is TRBJ2-7, with no clear D. V was pared by 3 bases and J by 0 bases, with 9 bases between. The CDR3 runs to 14 residues. Germline CDR1 LGHDT, CDR2 YNNKEL (reference sequence). Here the CDR3 reads CASSHEPNSYEQYF. The CDR3 DNA reads as TGTGCCAGCAGCCATGAGCCCAACTCCTACGAGCAGTACTTC.

The chain recombines TRBV7-2 with TRBJ2-1; the D gene is possibly TRBD2 (6 bases). Germline lookup yields CDR1 SGHTA and CDR2 FQGNSA. Deletions cut 3 bases from V and 4 bases from J, with 13 bases between. This CDR3 spans 15 amino acids. CDR3 loop: CASSFSAGLYNEQFF. The CDR3 DNA sequence: TGTGCCAGCAGCTTCTCTGCGGGATTGTACAATGAGCAGTTCTTC.

This chain connects TRBV4-2 to TRBJ2-1; 10 bases match TRBD2. Germline V gives CDR1 LGHNA, CDR2 YNFKEQ. This CDR3 comprises 15 residues. After removal of 1 base from V and 10 bases from J, the junction contained 7 bases not matched to a gene. CDR3 in amino acids: CASSQAEAGGPEQFF. As DNA, the CDR3 is TGTGCCAGCAGCCAAGCGGAAGCGGGAGGGCCAGAGCAGTTCTTC.

This clone was recorded once. V and J are TRBV5-1 and TRBJ2-7; TRBD1 is a possible D gene (6 bases). Between the trimmed V and J ends, which lost 6 bases and 2 bases, there was a span of 18 bases. Germline CDR1 SGHRS, CDR2 YFSETQ. The CDR3 is 15 amino acids. The CDR3 sequence: CASMQGHRDTYEQYF. CDR3 DNA: TGCGCCAGCATGCAAGGCCACAGGGACACCTACGAGCAGTACTTC.

The V call is TRBV7-9, the J call TRBJ2-3; the match to TRBD1 covers 8 bases. Germline lookup yields CDR1 SEHNR and CDR2 FQNEAQ (reference sequence). V shed 4 bases and J 1 base; nucleotides not matched to a gene: 4. The CDR3 has 15 residues. As DNA, the CDR3 is TGTGCCAGCAGCTCGACAGGGGCTGGCACAGATACGCAGTATTTT. It specifies CASSSTGAGTDTQYF.

The chain recombines TRBV7-2 with TRBJ1-1; possibly TRBD1 for D (6 bases). CDR3 length: 15 amino acids. Deletions cut 5 bases from V and 3 bases from J, with 16 bases between. Germline V lookup: CDR1 SGHTA, CDR2 FQGNSA. This CDR3 is CASSQTGGAHTEAFF. In DNA form, the CDR3 reads TGTGCCAGCAGCCAAACCGGGGGGGCCCACACTGAAGCTTTCTTT.

The chain uses TRBV21-1 and TRBJ1-1; the listed D gene, TRBD1, was not tested against the DNA. TRBV21-1 constitutes a pseudogene. There are 16 residues in the CDR3. The CDR3 sequence: CASSKRGKTENTEAFF. CDR3 DNA sequence: TGTGCCAGCAGCAAGCGAGGAAAGACAGAGAACACTGAAGCTTTCTTT.

The rearrangement uses TRBV2 and TRBJ2-3, with D hard to call. The CDR3 spans 13 residues. Trimming removed 6 bases at V and 2 bases at J, with 9 bases between. Germline CDR1 is SNHLY and CDR2 is FYNNEI. For the CDR3, the DNA is TGTGCCAGCAGGTCGAGCGTCACAGATACGCAGTATTTT. Protein sequence: CASRSSVTDTQYF.

This clone was counted between two and nine times. The rearrangement joins TRBV30 to TRBJ1-5; a possible D gene is TRBD1 (5 bases). The germline V gene encodes CDR1 GTSNPN and CDR2 SVGIG (reference sequence). This CDR3 region has 14 residues. V lost 2 bases, J lost 8 bases, and 16 bases lay in between. The CDR3 region is CAWSPWGGREPQHF. The CDR3 DNA follows: TGTGCCTGGAGTCCTTGGGGGGGGAGGGAGCCCCAGCATTTT.

V is TRBV30 and J is TRBJ2-6; 15 bases map to TRBD2. The germline CDR1 and CDR2 sequences are GTSNPN and SVGIG (reference sequence). The CDR3 contains 18 residues. V shed 3 bases, J shed 7 bases, and the junction held 10 bases outside the gene matches. CDR3 bases: TGTGCCTGGAGCGCGCGGGGACTAGCGGGAGGTCCAGCCAACGTCCTGACTTTC. It encodes CAWSARGLAGGPANVLTF.

This chain uses TRBV7-9 with TRBJ2-1; 9 bases match TRBD2. With 3 bases clipped from V and 3 bases from J, the junction kept 6 bases outside the gene matches. CDR3 length equals 16 residues. Germline V gene sequence: CDR1 SEHNR, CDR2 FQNEAQ (reference sequence). The chain's CDR3 is CASSFATSGIYNEQFF. The CDR3 DNA reads TGTGCCAGCAGCTTTGCGACTAGCGGTATCTACAATGAGCAGTTCTTC.

The chain joins TRBV5-1 to TRBJ2-3, with a weak D call TRBD2 (5 bases). The CDR3 length is 15 residues. Deletions cut 3 bases from V and 9 bases from J, with 20 bases between. Germline V lookup: CDR1 SGHRS, CDR2 YFSETQ. The CDR3 is CASSSASWARGTQYF. As DNA, the CDR3 is TGCGCCAGCAGCTCCGCGTCATGGGCCCGAGGGACGCAGTATTTT. The entire variable domain, with the rest obtained from reference TRBV5-1 and TRBJ2-3, is as follows: KAGVTQTPRYLIKTRGQQVTLSCSPISGHRSVSWYQQTPGQGLQFLFEYFSETQRNKGNFPGRFSGRQFSNSRSEMNVSTLELGDSALYLCASSSASWARGTQYFGPGTRLTVL.

The table lists this clone with a few counts. The genes are TRBV24-1 and TRBJ2-3; D possibly corresponds to TRBD1 (5 bases). Germline V gives CDR1 KGHDR, CDR2 SFDVKD. CDR3 length: 16 amino acids. The germline V and J ends were trimmed by 4 bases and 1 base, with 14 bases remaining between them. CDR3 protein: CATSEGPLTGTDTQYF. The CDR3 DNA reads as TGTGCCACCAGTGAGGGGCCTTTGACGGGCACAGATACGCAGTATTTT.